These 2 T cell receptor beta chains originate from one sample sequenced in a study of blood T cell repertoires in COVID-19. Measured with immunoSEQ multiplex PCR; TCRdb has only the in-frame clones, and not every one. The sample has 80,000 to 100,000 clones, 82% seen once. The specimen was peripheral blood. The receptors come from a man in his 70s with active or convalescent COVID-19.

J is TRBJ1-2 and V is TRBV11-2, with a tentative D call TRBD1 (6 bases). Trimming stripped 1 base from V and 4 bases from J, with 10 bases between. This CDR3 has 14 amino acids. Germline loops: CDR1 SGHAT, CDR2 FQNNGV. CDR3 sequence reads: CASSLGPRGYGYTF. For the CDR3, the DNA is TGTGCCAGCAGCTTAGGCCCCAGGGGCTATGGCTACACCTTC.

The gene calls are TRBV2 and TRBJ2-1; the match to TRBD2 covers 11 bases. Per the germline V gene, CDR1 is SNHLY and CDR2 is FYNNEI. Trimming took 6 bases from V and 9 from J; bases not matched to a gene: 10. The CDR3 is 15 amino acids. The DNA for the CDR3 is TGTGCCAGCAGGGGATCTAGCGGGGGGCAAAGTGAGCAGTTCTTC. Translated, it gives CASRGSSGGQSEQFF.